There are a few counts of the clone carrying this TCR beta chain. What it binds is unknown. The data were obtained in a study of PD-1 blockade in classical Hodgkin lymphoma. After autologous stem cell transplantation all patients relapsed, and prior brentuximab vedotin exposure differed between cohorts. TCRdb's table, derived via immunoSEQ multiplex PCR, lists solely in-frame clones and lacks some. The sample shows fewer than 75,000 clones, about 88% of them seen only once. The V end lost 0 bases, the J end lost 1 base, and 7 bases lay between the germline ends. Germline V gene data show CDR1 as SGHRS and CDR2 as YFSETQ. CDR3 length: 14 amino acids. Study results and caveats: Baseline TCR diversity was reportedly lower in newly diagnosed patients than healthy donors. There remain no defined causes for the repertoire differences, which possibly reflect disease activity or prior therapy. TCR diversity rose significantly by C4D1 in CD4+ but not CD8+ cells.

Here the sequenced sample was peripheral blood mononuclear cells (PBMCs), taken before the second cycle of nivolumab. The sequence was collected from a human donor with classical Hodgkin lymphoma. The J gene is TRBJ2-5, the V gene TRBV5-1; no reliable D call. The CDR3 nucleotides read TGCGCCAGCAGCTTGGCCCCAGCCCAAGAGACCCAGTACTTC. It is translated as CASSLAPAQETQYF.